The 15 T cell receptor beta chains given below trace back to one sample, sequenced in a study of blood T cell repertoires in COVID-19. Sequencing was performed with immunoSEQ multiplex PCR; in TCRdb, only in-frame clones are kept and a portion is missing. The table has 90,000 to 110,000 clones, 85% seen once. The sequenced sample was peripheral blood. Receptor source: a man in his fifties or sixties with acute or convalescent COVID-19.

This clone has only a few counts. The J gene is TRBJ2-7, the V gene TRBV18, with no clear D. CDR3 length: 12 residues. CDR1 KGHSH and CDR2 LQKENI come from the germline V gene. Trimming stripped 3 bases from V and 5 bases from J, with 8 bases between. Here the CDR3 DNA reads TGTGCCAGCTCACCTATGGGCAACGAGCAGTACTTC. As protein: CASSPMGNEQYF.

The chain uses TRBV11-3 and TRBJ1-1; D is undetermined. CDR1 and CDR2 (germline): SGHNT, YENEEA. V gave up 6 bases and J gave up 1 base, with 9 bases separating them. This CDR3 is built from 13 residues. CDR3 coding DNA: TGTGCCAGCAGTTTACCAGGGAACACTGAAGCTTTCTTT. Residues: CASSLPGNTEAFF.

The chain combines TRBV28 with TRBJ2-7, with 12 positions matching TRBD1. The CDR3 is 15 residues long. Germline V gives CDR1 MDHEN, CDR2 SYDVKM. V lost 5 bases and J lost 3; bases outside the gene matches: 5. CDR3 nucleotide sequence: TGTGCCAGCAGTCTCGGGACAGGGGGCCTCTACGAGCAGTACTTC. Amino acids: CASSLGTGGLYEQYF.

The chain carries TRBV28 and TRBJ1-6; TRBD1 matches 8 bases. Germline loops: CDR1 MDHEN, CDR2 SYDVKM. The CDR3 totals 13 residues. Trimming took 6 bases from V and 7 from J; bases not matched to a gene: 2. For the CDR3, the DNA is TGTGCCAGCAGGGACAGGGTGAATTCACCCCTCCACTTT. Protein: CASRDRVNSPLHF. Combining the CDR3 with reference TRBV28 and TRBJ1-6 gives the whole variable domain DVKVTQSSRYLVKRTGEKVFLECVQDMDHENMFWYRQDPGLGLRLIYFSYDVKMKEKGDIPEGYSVSREKKERFSLILESASTNQTSMYLCASRDRVNSPLHFGNGTRLTVT.

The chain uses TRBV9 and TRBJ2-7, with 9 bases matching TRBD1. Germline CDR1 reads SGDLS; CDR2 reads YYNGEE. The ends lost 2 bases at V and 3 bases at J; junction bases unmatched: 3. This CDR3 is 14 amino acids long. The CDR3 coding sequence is TGTGCCAGCAGCGTGACAGGGGGGGGCTACGAGCAGTACTTC. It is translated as CASSVTGGGYEQYF.

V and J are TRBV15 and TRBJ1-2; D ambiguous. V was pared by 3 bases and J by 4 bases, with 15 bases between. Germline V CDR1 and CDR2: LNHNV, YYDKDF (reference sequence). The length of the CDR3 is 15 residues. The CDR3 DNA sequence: TGTGCCACCAGCAGGTCCTTTTCCCTCTCCTATGGCTACACCTTC. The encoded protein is CATSRSFSLSYGYTF.

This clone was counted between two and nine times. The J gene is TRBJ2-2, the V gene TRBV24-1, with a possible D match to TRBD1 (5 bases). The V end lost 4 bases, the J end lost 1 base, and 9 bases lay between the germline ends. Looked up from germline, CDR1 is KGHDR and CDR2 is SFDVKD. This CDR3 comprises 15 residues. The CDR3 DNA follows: TGTGCCACCAGTGAGTGGGGCAGGAACACCGGGGAGCTGTTTTTT. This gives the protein CATSEWGRNTGELFF.

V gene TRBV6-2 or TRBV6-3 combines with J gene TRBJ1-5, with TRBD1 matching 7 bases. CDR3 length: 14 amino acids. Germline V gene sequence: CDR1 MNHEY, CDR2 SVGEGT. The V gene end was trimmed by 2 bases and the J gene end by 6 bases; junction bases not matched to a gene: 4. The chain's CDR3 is CASSYTGAGQPQHF. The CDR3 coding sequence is TGTGCCAGCAGTTACACAGGGGCCGGTCAGCCCCAGCATTTT.

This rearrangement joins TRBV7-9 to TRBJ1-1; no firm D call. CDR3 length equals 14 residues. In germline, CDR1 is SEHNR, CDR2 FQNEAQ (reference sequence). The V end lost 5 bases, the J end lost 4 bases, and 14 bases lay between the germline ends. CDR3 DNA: TGTGCCAGCAGCCCTAAAGGAGTTACCACTGAAGCTTTCTTT. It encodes CASSPKGVTTEAFF. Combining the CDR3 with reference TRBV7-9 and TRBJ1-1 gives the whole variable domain DTGVSQNPRHKITKRGQNVTFRCDPISEHNRLYWYRQTLGQGPEFLTYFQNEAQLEKSRLLSDRFSAERPKGSFSTLEIQRTEQGDSAMYLCASSPKGVTTEAFFGQGTRLTVV.

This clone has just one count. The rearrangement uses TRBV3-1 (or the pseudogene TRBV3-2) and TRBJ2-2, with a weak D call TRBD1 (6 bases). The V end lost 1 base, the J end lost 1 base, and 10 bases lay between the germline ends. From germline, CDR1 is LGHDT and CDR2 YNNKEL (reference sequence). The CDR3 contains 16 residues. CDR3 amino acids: CASSQGGQLNTGELFF. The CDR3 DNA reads TGTGCCAGCAGCCAAGGGGGACAACTGAACACCGGGGAGCTGTTTTTT.

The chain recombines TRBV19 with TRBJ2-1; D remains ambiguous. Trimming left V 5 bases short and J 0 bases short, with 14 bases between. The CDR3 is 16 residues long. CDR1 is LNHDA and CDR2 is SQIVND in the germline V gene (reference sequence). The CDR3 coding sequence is TGTGCCAGTAGTCCCCACGGCCGGAGCTCCTACAATGAGCAGTTCTTC. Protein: CASSPHGRSSYNEQFF.

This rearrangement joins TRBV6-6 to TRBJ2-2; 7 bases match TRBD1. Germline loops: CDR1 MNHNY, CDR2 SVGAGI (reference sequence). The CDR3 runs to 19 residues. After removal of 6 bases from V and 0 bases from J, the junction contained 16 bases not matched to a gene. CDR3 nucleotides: TGTGCCAGCAGCTCTTCCCGCTACCCGGGACAGACGAACACCGGGGAGCTGTTTTTT. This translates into CASSSSRYPGQTNTGELFF.

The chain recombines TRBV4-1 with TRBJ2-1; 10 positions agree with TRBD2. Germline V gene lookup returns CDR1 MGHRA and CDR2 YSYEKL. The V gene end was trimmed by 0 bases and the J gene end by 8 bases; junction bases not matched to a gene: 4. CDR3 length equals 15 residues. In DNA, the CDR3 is TGCGCCAGCAGCCAAGATCTAGCGGGAGAGGATGAGCAGTTCTTC. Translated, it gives CASSQDLAGEDEQFF.

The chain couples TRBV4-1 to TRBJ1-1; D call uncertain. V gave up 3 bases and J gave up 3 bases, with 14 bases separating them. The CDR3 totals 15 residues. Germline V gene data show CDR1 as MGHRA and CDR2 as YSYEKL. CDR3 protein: CASSQPAADDTEAFF. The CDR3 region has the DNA TGCGCCAGCAGCCAGCCAGCGGCAGACGACACTGAAGCTTTCTTT.

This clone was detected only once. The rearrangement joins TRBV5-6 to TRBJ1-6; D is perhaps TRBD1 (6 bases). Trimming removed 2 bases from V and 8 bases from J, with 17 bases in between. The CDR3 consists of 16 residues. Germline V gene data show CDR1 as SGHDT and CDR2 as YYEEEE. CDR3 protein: CASSLSGQGLYSPLHF. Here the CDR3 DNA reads TGTGCCAGCAGCTTAAGTGGCCAGGGGTTGTATTCACCCCTCCACTTT.